This T cell receptor (beta chain) came from a study of regulatory T cells in long-lasting Graves disease. CDR1 MNHEY and CDR2 SMNVEV come from the germline V gene (reference sequence). The CDR3 totals 14 residues. Trimming stripped 4 bases from V and 4 bases from J, with 13 bases between. In the case of this clonotype: Its antigen is undetermined.

Libraries of TCR beta came from iRepertoire HTBI primers plus Arm-PCR of CDR3 regions. TCRdb ran MiXCR on the multiplex PCR reads and lists one entry per CDR3 protein. The data contain about 440,000 distinct CDR3 sequences, more than 12% of them singletons. Study results and limitations: No thyroid tissue was studied; the work used peripheral blood only.

Time point meaning: newly diagnosed GD, antithyroid drugs for less than 3 months. PBMC RNA was the source of the TCR library. The data were also submitted as part of a second study, on T cells in Graves' hyperthyroidism and ophthalmopathy. That investigation notes: Initially, a first-round RT-PCR of the TCR CDR3 employed the HTBI primer set.

The chain employs TRBV27 and TRBJ2-5, with a weak D call TRBD2 (6 bases). This receptor was taken from a woman in her twenties or thirties with Graves disease. Sequenced here: peripheral blood mononuclear cells (PBMCs), sampled at new diagnosis, from a patient treated with antithyroid drugs. CDR3 loop: CASSSDYSGETQYF. DNA for the CDR3: TGTGCCAGCAGTTCCGACTATAGCGGAGAGACCCAGTACTTC.